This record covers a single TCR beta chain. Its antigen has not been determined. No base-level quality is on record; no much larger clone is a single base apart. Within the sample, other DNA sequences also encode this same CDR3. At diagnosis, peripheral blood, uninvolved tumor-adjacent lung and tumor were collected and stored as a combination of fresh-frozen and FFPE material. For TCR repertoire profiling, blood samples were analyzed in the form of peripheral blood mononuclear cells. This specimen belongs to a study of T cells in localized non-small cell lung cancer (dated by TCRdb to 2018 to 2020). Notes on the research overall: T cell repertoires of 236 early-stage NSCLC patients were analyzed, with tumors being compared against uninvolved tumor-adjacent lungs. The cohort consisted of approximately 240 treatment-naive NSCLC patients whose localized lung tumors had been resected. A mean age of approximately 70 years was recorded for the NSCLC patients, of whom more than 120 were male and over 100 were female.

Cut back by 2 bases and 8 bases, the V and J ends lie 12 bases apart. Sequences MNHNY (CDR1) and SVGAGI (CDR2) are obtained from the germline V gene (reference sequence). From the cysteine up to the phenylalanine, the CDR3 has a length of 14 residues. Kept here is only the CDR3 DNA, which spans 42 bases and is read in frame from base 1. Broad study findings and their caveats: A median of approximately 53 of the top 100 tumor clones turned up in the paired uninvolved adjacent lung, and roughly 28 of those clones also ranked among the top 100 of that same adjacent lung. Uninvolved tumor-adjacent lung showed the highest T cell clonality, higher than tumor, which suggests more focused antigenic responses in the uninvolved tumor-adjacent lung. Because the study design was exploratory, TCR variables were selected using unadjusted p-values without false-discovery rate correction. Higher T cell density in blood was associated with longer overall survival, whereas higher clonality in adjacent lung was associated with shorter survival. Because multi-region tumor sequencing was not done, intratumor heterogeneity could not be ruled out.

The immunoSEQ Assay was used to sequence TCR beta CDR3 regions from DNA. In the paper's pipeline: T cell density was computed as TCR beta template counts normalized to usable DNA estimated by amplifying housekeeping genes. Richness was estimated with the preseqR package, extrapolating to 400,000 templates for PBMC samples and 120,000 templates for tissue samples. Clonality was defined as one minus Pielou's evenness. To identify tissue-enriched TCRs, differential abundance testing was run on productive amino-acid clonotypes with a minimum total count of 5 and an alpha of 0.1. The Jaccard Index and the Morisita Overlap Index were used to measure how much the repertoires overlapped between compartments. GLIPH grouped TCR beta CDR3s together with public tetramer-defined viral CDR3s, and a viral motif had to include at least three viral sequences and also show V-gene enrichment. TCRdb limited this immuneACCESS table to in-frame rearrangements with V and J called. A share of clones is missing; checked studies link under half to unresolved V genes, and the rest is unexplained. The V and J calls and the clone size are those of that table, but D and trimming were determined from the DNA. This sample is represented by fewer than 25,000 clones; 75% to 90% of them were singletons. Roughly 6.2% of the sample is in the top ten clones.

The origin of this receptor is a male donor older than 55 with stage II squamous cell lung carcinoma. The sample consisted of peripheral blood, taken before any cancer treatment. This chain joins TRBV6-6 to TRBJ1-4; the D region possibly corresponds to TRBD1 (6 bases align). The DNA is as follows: TGTGCCAGCAGTTACATCGGGGGGCAGGAAAAACTGTTTTTT. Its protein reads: CASSYIGGQEKLFF.